Following are 10 T cell receptor beta chains from one sample sequenced in a study of OX40 agonist ivuxolimab in advanced cancers. Sequencing used immunoSEQ multiplex PCR; TCRdb keeps in-frame clones, though not all of them. The sample contains tens of thousands of clones, 84% of which appear only once. Sequencing used CD4+ or CD8+ T cells sorted from blood, obtained in a trial of the OX40 agonist ivuxolimab. The receptors stem from an adult with an advanced solid tumor such as melanoma, head and neck, liver or kidney cancer.

The genes are TRBV5-4 and TRBJ1-3; D may be TRBD1 (5 bases). Germline V gives CDR1 SGHNT, CDR2 YYREEE (reference sequence). V gave up 1 base and J gave up 0 bases, with 11 bases separating them. CDR3 length equals 16 residues. The chain's CDR3 is CASSLRLGGSGNTIYF. The DNA of the CDR3 is TGTGCCAGCAGCTTGAGACTTGGGGGCTCTGGAAACACCATATATTTT.

This clone was recorded a few times. The chain is built from TRBV2 and TRBJ1-6, with 10 bases lining up with TRBD1. The CDR3 runs to 14 residues. CDR1 SNHLY and CDR2 FYNNEI come from the germline V gene. Trimming took 8 bases from V and 6 from J; bases not matched to a gene: 4. The chain's CDR3 is CASARDRGNSPLHF. The CDR3 DNA follows: TGTGCCAGCGCTCGGGACAGGGGTAATTCACCCCTCCACTTT.

This clone was observed a few times. The chain employs TRBV18 and TRBJ2-7, with 9 bases identical to TRBD1. V dropped 5 bases and J dropped 7; count of bases not matched to a gene: 3. The CDR3 runs to 12 residues. Germline values: CDR1 KGHSH, CDR2 LQKENI. Here the CDR3 reads CASSGTGYEQYF. In DNA, the CDR3 is TGTGCCAGCTCAGGGACAGGGTATGAGCAGTACTTC.

The chain is built from TRBV7-2 and TRBJ2-7, with 7 bases identical to TRBD1. CDR3 length: 15 amino acids. Germline V gene data show CDR1 as SGHTA and CDR2 as FQGNSA. The V and J ends lost 3 bases and 0 bases, in that order; junction bases with no gene match: 5. CDR3 bases: TGTGCCAGCAGCTTCACCGGGACAGTCTCCTACGAGCAGTACTTC. This encodes CASSFTGTVSYEQYF.

The genes are TRBV6-5 and TRBJ2-7; tentatively, D is TRBD1 or TRBD2 (5 bases each). Germline lookup yields CDR1 MNHEY and CDR2 SVGAGI. This CDR3 is built from 12 residues. Between the trimmed V and J ends, which lost 6 bases and 6 bases, there was a span of 12 bases. The CDR3 DNA sequence: TGTGCCAGCAGCCGGACGGGGCGCGAGCAGTACTTC. Translating it yields CASSRTGREQYF.

The chain recombines TRBV5-1 with TRBJ2-5, with TRBD2 as a possible D gene (6 bases). CDR1 and CDR2 from the germline V gene are SGHRS and YFSETQ. This CDR3 region has 16 residues. Trimming cost V 1 base and J 7 bases, with 20 bases left between them. The CDR3 region has the DNA TGCGCCAGCAGCTTGCGGGCCGTTACTGACGGGGGGACCCAGTACTTC. Protein: CASSLRAVTDGGTQYF.

This clone showed up just a few times. V gene TRBV5-6 combines with J gene TRBJ2-5; D remains unclear. The CDR3 contains 13 residues. CDR1 and CDR2 from the germline V gene are SGHDT and YYEEEE. V was trimmed by 4 bases and J by 5 bases, leaving 12 bases between them. The CDR3 bases are TGTGCCAGCAGCGTAGACCCTGGTGAGACCCAGTACTTC. This encodes CASSVDPGETQYF.

CDR3 DNA sequence: TGTGCCAGCAGTTACCCAAGTACGGGTGAGCAGTTCTTC. Amino acid sequence: CASSYPSTGEQFF. The chain carries TRBV6-5 and TRBJ2-1; D gene ambiguous. Looked up from germline, CDR1 is MNHEY and CDR2 is SVGAGI. V lost 2 bases and J lost 9, with 11 bases in between. The CDR3 consists of 13 residues.

The chain carries TRBV5-8 and TRBJ2-7; D is unclear. The germline gives CDR1 SGHTS, CDR2 YDEGEE. The CDR3 consists of 11 residues. V was cut by 0 bases and J by 8 bases, with 6 bases left in between. CDR3 in amino acids: CASSLEVQQYF. DNA for the CDR3: TGTGCCAGCAGCTTGGAGGTCCAGCAGTACTTC.

V usage is TRBV6-5 and J usage is TRBJ1-1; D perhaps matches TRBD1 (5 bases). Germline CDR1 and CDR2: MNHEY and SVGAGI. The V gene lost 4 bases and the J gene lost 5 bases, with 20 bases spanning the gap. The CDR3 consists of 16 residues. CDR3 protein: CASSSAGTLSWTEAFF. The CDR3, as DNA: TGTGCCAGCAGTTCCGCCGGGACCCTCTCTTGGACTGAAGCTTTCTTT.